This T cell receptor beta chain was observed in a study of blood T cell repertoires in COVID-19. Study information: The study drew acute and convalescent COVID-19 samples from the United States, Italy and Spain. Sources were T cells, B-cell-depleted T cells, or PBMCs; the material itself was cDNA or gDNA.

The V gene's germline CDR1 is SGHNT and CDR2 YYREEE (reference sequence). CDR3 length: 15 amino acids. Trimming removed 2 bases from V and 8 bases from J; junction bases left unmatched: 11. Per the original methods: Scientists estimated how many nucleated cells there were by amplifying reference gene primers. Libraries were prepared by immunoSEQ multiplex PCR; TCRdb keeps only in-frame clonotypes and omits some of them. V, J and clone size were drawn from that table, and D and trimming were deduced from the DNA. This sample has 25,000 to 35,000 clones, with 77% found just once. This TCR came from a woman in her 70s with active or convalescent COVID-19. The specimen was peripheral blood. The chain uses TRBV5-4 and TRBJ1-2, with TRBD1 matching over 8 bases. The CDR3 here is CASSLNDRGLGGYTF. CDR3 sequence (DNA): TGTGCCAGCAGCTTAAACGACAGGGGACTCGGCGGCTACACCTTC.